Below are 14 T cell receptor beta chains sequenced from a single sample in a study of cytomegalovirus exposure and HLA in healthy donors. The PCR employed 60 Vbeta primers together with 13 Jbeta primers. Profiled with immunoSEQ multiplex PCR; TCRdb holds only in-frame clones, not every one. The sample has roughly 160,000 clones; approximately 71% are singletons. The sequenced sample consisted of PBMCs. Receptors originate from a girl aged 5-17 years in good health and CMV-seronegative.

This clone showed up just once. DNA for the CDR3: TGCGCCAGCAGCTTGGCGAGCACTAGCGGGGGGGCCCGTTTCGATGAGCAGTTCTTC. This sequence encodes CASSLASTSGGARFDEQFF. The rearrangement uses TRBV5-1 and TRBJ2-1, with 13 bases identical to TRBD2. CDR1 is SGHRS and CDR2 is YFSETQ in the germline V gene. Unmatched junction bases numbered 14, after V lost 0 bases and J lost 8 bases. This CDR3 has 19 residues. Full variable domain (remainder filled in from reference TRBV5-1 and TRBJ2-1): KAGVTQTPRYLIKTRGQQVTLSCSPISGHRSVSWYQQTPGQGLQFLFEYFSETQRNKGNFPGRFSGRQFSNSRSEMNVSTLELGDSALYLCASSLASTSGGARFDEQFFGPGTRLTVL.

The chain combines TRBV5-1 with TRBJ2-7, with 9 bases lining up with TRBD2. The CDR3 contains 14 residues. Germline trimming cut 4 bases from V and 2 bases from J; bases unmatched to any gene: 4. CDR1 and CDR2 (germline): SGHRS, YFSETQ. DNA of the CDR3: TGCGCCAGCAGCGAGGCGGGGGGGCCCTACGAGCAGTACTTC. Translation: CASSEAGGPYEQYF. The full variable domain, rest sourced from reference TRBV5-1 and TRBJ2-7, is KAGVTQTPRYLIKTRGQQVTLSCSPISGHRSVSWYQQTPGQGLQFLFEYFSETQRNKGNFPGRFSGRQFSNSRSEMNVSTLELGDSALYLCASSEAGGPYEQYFGPGTRLTVT.

The chain couples TRBV19 to TRBJ2-5; the match to TRBD1 covers 8 bases. J lost 7 bases, V lost 3 bases, and 10 bases had no gene match. From germline, CDR1 is LNHDA and CDR2 SQIVND (reference sequence). The CDR3 spans 15 residues. The chain's CDR3 is CASSISTGTGPTQYF. CDR3 nucleotide sequence: TGTGCCAGTAGTATCTCGACCGGGACAGGCCCGACCCAGTACTTC.

This clone was seen a few times. The rearrangement links TRBV29-1 to TRBJ1-2; no clear D gene. Trimming took 5 bases from V and 0 from J, leaving 4 bases between them. Per the germline V gene, CDR1 is SQVTM and CDR2 is ANQGSEA. CDR3 length equals 11 residues. In nucleotides, the CDR3 is TGCAGCGTTTCTGCTAACTATGGCTACACCTTC. Translated, it gives CSVSANYGYTF.

This clone was detected once. J is TRBJ1-1 and V is TRBV25-1; the D gene is possibly TRBD1 (6 bases). V dropped 0 bases and J dropped 1 base, with 15 bases sitting between them. The CDR3 loop spans 17 amino acids. Germline V gene lookup returns CDR1 MGHDK and CDR2 SYGVNS. The CDR3 DNA reads as TGTGCCAGCAGTGAATATAGGGGGGGAAAGAGGAACACTGAAGCTTTCTTT. It encodes CASSEYRGGKRNTEAFF.

The table lists this clone with a count of one. The J gene is TRBJ2-1, the V gene TRBV11-2; 10 bases line up with TRBD2. The length of the CDR3 is 19 residues. The ends lost 5 bases at V and 6 bases at J; junction bases unmatched: 19. Germline CDR1 is SGHAT and CDR2 is FQNNGV. This CDR3 reads CASSTDLTFWSGGANEQFF. As DNA, the CDR3 is TGTGCCAGCAGCACTGACCTCACGTTCTGGAGCGGGGGGGCCAATGAGCAGTTCTTC.

V is TRBV18 and J is TRBJ2-3; 10 bases map to TRBD2. Germline V lookup: CDR1 KGHSH, CDR2 LQKENI. The CDR3 length is 16 residues. Unmatched junction bases numbered 6, after V lost 3 bases and J lost 3 bases. The CDR3 protein is CASSPPAGGITDTQYF. The CDR3, as DNA: TGTGCCAGCTCACCTCCAGCGGGGGGGATAACAGATACGCAGTATTTT.

The gene calls are TRBV5-6 and TRBJ2-7; 7 bases are a match to TRBD1. Trimming at V came to 0 bases and at J to 3 bases, leaving 9 bases not matched to a gene. This CDR3 region has 16 residues. From germline, CDR1 is SGHDT and CDR2 YYEEEE. Here the CDR3 reads CASSLGKGQPIYEQYF. CDR3 in DNA: TGTGCCAGCAGCTTGGGTAAGGGACAGCCGATCTACGAGCAGTACTTC.

This sequence joins TRBV10-2 and TRBJ1-1, with 12 bases that match TRBD1. The CDR3 covers 16 residues. Per germline, CDR1 WSHSY and CDR2 SAAADI. J lost 4 bases, V lost 0 bases, and 3 bases had no gene match. CDR3 nucleotides: TGCGCCAGCAGTGAGTCGGGACAGGGGGCTGGCACTGAAGCTTTCTTT. Translation gives CASSESGQGAGTEAFF.

The CDR3 region has the DNA TGTGCCAGCAGCTTAGATCTAGGGGCTATGAGGTATTTT. It yields the protein CASSLDLGAMRYF. This rearrangement joins TRBV11-2 to TRBJ2-3, with D maybe TRBD1 (5 bases). Trimming cost V 0 bases and J 14 bases, with 15 bases left between them. CDR1 is SGHAT, CDR2 FQNNGV, per germline. This CDR3 has 13 residues.

The chain joins TRBV6-1 to TRBJ1-5; D remains ambiguous. CDR1 MNHNS and CDR2 SASEGT come from the germline V gene. Trimming removed 6 bases at V and 6 bases at J, with 12 bases between. CDR3 size: 13 residues. CDR3: CASSLSSTQPQHF. The CDR3 nucleotides are TGTGCCAGCAGCCTCTCCAGTACTCAGCCCCAGCATTTT.

The chain uses TRBV29-1 and TRBJ2-2, with 9 positions matching TRBD1. Germline-derived CDR1 and CDR2 are SQVTM and ANQGSEA. V trimming: 5 bases; J trimming: 5 bases; junction bases outside the gene matches: 3. The CDR3 is 13 residues long. CDR3 sequence: CSVLTGGTGELFF. In nucleotides, the CDR3 is TGCAGCGTTTTGACAGGGGGGACCGGGGAGCTGTTTTTT.

This clone showed up just a few times. The CDR3 region has the DNA TGTGCCAGCAGCCGCGCCGGGACAGGGGGCTGGGATGAGCAGTTCTTC. Residues: CASSRAGTGGWDEQFF. The chain carries TRBV14 and TRBJ2-1; TRBD1 agrees at 12 bases. The CDR3 sequence is 16 residues long. V dropped 4 bases and J dropped 8; count of bases not matched to a gene: 9. In germline, CDR1 is SGHDN, CDR2 FVKESK.

The V call is TRBV29-1, the J call TRBJ2-5; the D gene is possibly TRBD2 (5 bases). V was pared by 5 bases and J by 5 bases, with 15 bases between. The germline V gene has CDR1 SQVTM and CDR2 ANQGSEA. CDR3 length: 13 residues. CDR3 residues: CSVPRTTGETQYF. CDR3 sequence (DNA): TGCAGCGTTCCTCGAACTACGGGGGAGACCCAGTACTTC.